What follows describes a single T cell receptor beta chain. Its target is unknown. The same CDR3 also results from other DNA sequences found in this sample. The data stem from a study of T cells in localized non-small cell lung cancer. General study results and limits: Uninvolved neighboring lung showed the greatest T cell clonality, exceeding tumor.

The data were produced by immunoSEQ multiplex PCR, yet TCRdb's version contains in-frame clones alone and is incomplete. The profile shows 45,000 to 60,000 clones, 86% of them singletons. The TCR originated in a woman aged 35 to 75 with stage I lung adenocarcinoma. Specimen: peripheral blood, collected before any cancer treatment.

The DNA for the CDR3 is TGCGCCAGCAGCTTGGGGGAATTCTACGAGCAGTACTTC. This gives the protein CASSLGEFYEQYF. This sequence joins TRBV5-1 and TRBJ2-7; no firm D call. The CDR3 covers 13 residues. V lost 0 bases and J lost 3, with 7 bases in between. CDR1 and CDR2 from the germline V gene are SGHRS and YFSETQ.